What follows are 26 T cell receptor beta chains derived from one specimen sequenced in a study of T cell repertoires in cytomegalovirus infection. MiXCR, applied by TCRdb to the reads, yields one record per CDR3 protein. The table includes hundreds of thousands of distinct CDR3 sequences, roughly 30% detected once. Their antigens are not known. The specimen comprised cultured CD8+ T cells from PBMCs, sampled from culture after CMV antigen stimulation. The source of these receptors is a human donor in good health (CMV status not recorded). Some clones in this sample may be carry-over from other donors' samples.

This clonotype has a handful of counts. This chain links TRBV6-6 with TRBJ1-2; possible D gene TRBD1, 5 bases. CDR3 length equals 17 residues. Germline V gene sequence: CDR1 MNHNY, CDR2 SVGAGI (reference sequence). Trimming cost V 5 bases and J 6 bases, with 25 bases left between them. CDR3 amino acids: CASSLHSRGEEGDGYTF. In DNA, the CDR3 is TGTGCCAGCAGTCTCCATAGCAGAGGGGAGGAAGGCGATGGCTACACCTTC.

This clonotype has just a few counts. V and J are TRBV27 and TRBJ2-7; 12 bases match TRBD2. Germline-derived CDR1 and CDR2 are MNHEY and SMNVEV (reference sequence). The CDR3 is 14 amino acids. Germline trimming cut 5 bases from V and 4 bases from J; bases unmatched to any gene: 3. For the CDR3, the DNA is TGTGCCAGCAGTCCAGGGACTAGCGGGTACGAGCAGTACGTC. This encodes CASSPGTSGYEQYV.

Notes on this clonotype: The junction differs from germline at one of its ends, possibly a read error. The chain employs TRBV7-7 and TRBJ2-1, with 8 bases aligning to TRBD2. The CDR3 runs 15 residues. Germline CDR1 and CDR2: SSHAT and FNYEAQ (reference sequence). The CDR3 region is CASSQLAEPYNEQFF. CDR3 nucleotide sequence: TGTGCTAGCAGCCAACTAGCGGAGCCCTACAATGAGCAGTTCTTC.

Comment on this clonotype: This clone may be a read error of a much larger clone one base away. The V gene is TRBV7-6, the J gene TRBJ2-7; perhaps D is TRBD1 or TRBD2 (6 bases each). Per germline, CDR1 SGHVS and CDR2 FNYEAQ. This CDR3 has 15 amino acids. The CDR3 DNA is TGTGTCAGCAGCTTACCGGGGGCGAATATCAACGAGCAGTACTTC. It is translated as CVSSLPGANINEQYF.

At least ten counts were recorded for this clonotype. The rearrangement uses TRBV12-5 and TRBJ2-1; 7 nucleotides align to TRBD2. The V gene's germline CDR1 is LGHNT and CDR2 FRNRAP. This CDR3 region has 16 residues. V shed 3 bases and J 0 bases; nucleotides not matched to a gene: 5. The CDR3 is CASGFRGGGSYNEQFF. CDR3 bases: TGTGCTAGTGGTTTTCGCGGGGGAGGCTCCTACAATGAGCAGTTCTTC.

This clonotype was counted only a few times. The chain is built from TRBV11-1 and TRBJ1-1; 7 nucleotides align to TRBD1. The CDR3 contains 16 residues. V shed 5 bases, J shed 2 bases, and the junction held 11 bases outside the gene matches. Per germline, CDR1 SGHAT and CDR2 FQDESV (reference sequence). CDR3 sequence (DNA): TGTGCCAGCAGCCAGCTACGGACAGGTTTTAACACTGAAGCTTTCTTT. Amino acids: CASSQLRTGFNTEAFF.

The rearrangement joins TRBV28 to TRBJ1-2; D call uncertain. The CDR3 is made up of 14 amino acids. The germline gives CDR1 MDHEN, CDR2 SYDVKM. V was clipped by 2 bases and J by 6 bases, with 13 bases between them. CDR3 amino acids: CASSLGRSSHGYTF. Written as DNA, the CDR3 is TGTGCCAGCAGTTTAGGCAGGAGCTCACATGGCTACACCTTC.

This chain connects TRBV19 to TRBJ2-7; D is possibly TRBD1 or TRBD2 (6 bases each). The germline V gene has CDR1 LNHDA and CDR2 SQIVND (reference sequence). The ends were cut back, 5 bases at V and 3 bases at J, with 11 bases in the middle. The CDR3 contains 13 residues. The CDR3: CASSPGAVYEQYF. For the CDR3, the DNA is TGTGCCAGTAGTCCGGGGGCTGTCTACGAGCAGTACTTC.

This clonotype occurred a few times. The J gene is TRBJ2-1, the V gene TRBV15; TRBD1 matches 7 bases. The CDR3 totals 15 residues. Germline V gene lookup returns CDR1 LNHNV and CDR2 YYDKDF (reference sequence). V gave up 6 bases and J gave up 0 bases; unmatched junction bases: 5. The CDR3 loop reads CATSQDRSSYNEQFF. In nucleotides, the CDR3 is TGTGCCACCAGTCAGGACAGGAGCTCCTACAATGAGCAGTTCTTC. Variable domain in full (rest from reference TRBV15 and TRBJ2-1): DAMVIQNPRYQVTQFGKPVTLSCSQTLNHNVMYWYQQKSSQAPKLLFHYYDKDFNNEADTPDNFQSRRPNTSFCFLDIRSPGLGDTAMYLCATSQDRSSYNEQFFGPGTRLTVL.

This clonotype was recorded a few times. The rearrangement joins TRBV19 to TRBJ2-3, with 14 positions matching TRBD2. The junction had 9 bases not matched to a gene; V was cut back by 3 bases and J by 4 bases. The CDR3 consists of 18 residues. Germline V gives CDR1 LNHDA, CDR2 SQIVND (reference sequence). The CDR3 DNA follows: TGTGCCAGTAGTATGAAGCGTTGGGGACTAGCGGGGGCAGATACGCAGTATTTT. Residues: CASSMKRWGLAGADTQYF.

CDR3 amino acids: CASRPLQGSEQYV. In DNA, the CDR3 is TGTGCCAGCAGACCATTACAGGGGTCCGAGCAGTACGTC. The chain combines TRBV6-6 with TRBJ2-7, with 7 bases fitting TRBD1. The CDR3 totals 13 residues. From germline, CDR1 is MNHNY and CDR2 SVGAGI (reference sequence). Trimming at V came to 6 bases and at J to 6 bases, leaving 8 bases not matched to a gene.

This clonotype has a count of ten or more. For the CDR3, the DNA is TGTGCCACCAGATTGGGGGGGCTCGAGCAGTACTTC. Translation: CATRLGGLEQYF. This chain links TRBV25-1 with TRBJ2-7; possible D gene TRBD2, 7 bases. CDR1 is MGHDK and CDR2 is SYGVNS in the germline V gene. V dropped 10 bases and J dropped 6 bases, with 16 bases sitting between them. The CDR3 spans 12 residues.

The chain links TRBV6-6 to TRBJ1-1; D might be TRBD1 (6 bases). Germline CDR1 and CDR2: MNHNY and SVGAGI (reference sequence). V lost 7 bases, J lost 5 bases, and 17 bases lay in between. This CDR3 is built from 14 residues. The CDR3 reads CASIQAGGATEAFF. In nucleotides, the CDR3 is TGTGCCAGCATCCAGGCTGGGGGGGCTACTGAAGCTTTCTTT.

The rearrangement links TRBV19 to TRBJ2-1; TRBD1 agrees at 8 bases. This CDR3 region has 13 residues. The trim removed 6 bases at V and 8 bases at J, leaving 6 bases unmatched. Per the germline V gene, CDR1 is LNHDA and CDR2 is SQIVND (reference sequence). CDR3 nucleotide sequence: TGTGCCAGTAGGAAGACAGGGGTGGATGAGCAGTTCTTC. Its protein product is CASRKTGVDEQFF.

This clonotype occurred many times. This CDR3 reads CASSSGGGVMNTEAFF. The CDR3 DNA follows: TGTGCCAGCAGTTCAGGGGGTGGGGTCATGAACACTGAAGCTTTCTTT. The chain couples TRBV27 to TRBJ1-1, with 7 bases aligning to TRBD1. With 4 bases clipped from V and 0 bases from J, the junction kept 8 bases outside the gene matches. CDR3 length: 16 residues. CDR1 MNHEY and CDR2 SMNVEV come from the germline V gene (reference sequence).

This clonotype was counted many times. The chain joins TRBV12-3 or TRBV12-4 to TRBJ2-3; tentative D call: TRBD1 (5 bases). The CDR3 totals 14 residues. V lost 6 bases to trimming and J lost 2 bases, with 12 bases between them. This CDR3 is CASSLRTSTDTQYF. The CDR3 nucleotides read TGTGCCAGCAGCCTAAGGACATCCACAGATACGCAGTATTTT.

The V call is TRBV7-6, the J call TRBJ2-4; D may be TRBD2 (5 bases). The CDR3 totals 14 residues. V was trimmed by 1 base and J by 6 bases, leaving 10 bases between them. The germline V gene has CDR1 SGHVS and CDR2 FNYEAQ. The CDR3 DNA follows: TGTGCCAGCAGCTTAGAACTCCGGGGAAACATTCAGTACTTC. It specifies CASSLELRGNIQYF.

The V gene is TRBV29-1, the J gene TRBJ2-3; the D gene could be TRBD1 or TRBD2 (5 bases each). Germline-derived CDR1 and CDR2 are SQVTM and ANQGSEA. The CDR3 runs to 13 residues. V lost 3 bases, J lost 2 bases, and 9 bases lay in between. DNA for the CDR3: TGCAGCGTTGATGGGGGAACCACAGATACGCAGTATTTT. As protein: CSVDGGTTDTQYF.

This chain connects TRBV7-4 to TRBJ1-1; TRBD1 matches 9 bases. The CDR3 extends over 17 amino acids. Germline CDR1 reads SGHVT; CDR2 reads SQSDAQ. Trimming cost V 6 bases and J 0 bases; bases outside gene matches: 11. CDR3 sequence (DNA): TGTGCCAGCAGTTCGGACAGGGGATCCCTGATGAACACTGAAGCTTTCTTT. The encoded protein is CASSSDRGSLMNTEAFF. The complete variable domain, with remaining parts taken from reference TRBV7-4 and TRBJ1-1, reads GAGVSQSPRYKVAKRGRDVALRCDSISGHVTLYWYRQTLGQGSEVLTYSQSDAQRDKSGRPSGRFSAERPERSVSTLKIQRTEQGDSAVYLCASSSDRGSLMNTEAFFGQGTRLTVV.

This clonotype has more than one count but fewer than ten. This rearrangement joins TRBV20-1 to TRBJ1-1; 10 bases line up with TRBD1. The CDR3 has 13 residues. The V segment lost 4 bases and the J segment 6 bases; nucleotides outside the gene matches: 5. In germline, CDR1 is DFQATT, CDR2 SNEGSKA (reference sequence). CDR3 residues: CSATDRGHAEAFF. The CDR3 nucleotides are TGCAGTGCTACCGACAGGGGGCATGCTGAAGCTTTCTTT.

This clonotype was seen many times. The rearrangement joins TRBV7-2 to TRBJ2-3, with 9 bases matching TRBD2. The germline V gene encodes CDR1 SGHTA and CDR2 FQGNSA. The CDR3 length is 16 residues. The ends lost 4 bases at V and 3 bases at J; junction bases unmatched: 8. The CDR3 spells CASSWRRGGLTDTQYF. The CDR3 bases are TGTGCCAGCAGCTGGCGGCGGGGGGGCTTAACAGATACGCAGTATTTT.

V is TRBV14 and J is TRBJ2-1; 11 bases map to TRBD2. CDR1 is SGHDN, CDR2 FVKESK, per germline. With 1 base clipped from V and 8 bases from J, the junction kept 4 bases outside the gene matches. The CDR3 sequence is 15 residues long. The CDR3 nucleotides are TGTGCCAGCAGCCAAGTCCTAGCGGGGGGCCATGAGCAGTTCTTC. It specifies CASSQVLAGGHEQFF.

This clonotype was counted only a few times. The CDR3 loop reads CASTPRTSGGAPNEQFF. CDR3 nucleotide sequence: TGTGCCAGTACCCCAAGGACTAGCGGGGGGGCCCCCAATGAGCAGTTCTTC. This chain joins TRBV19 and TRBJ2-1; 15 nucleotides agree with TRBD2. Germline values: CDR1 LNHDA, CDR2 SQIVND (reference sequence). The CDR3 spans 17 residues. The V and J ends lost 7 bases and 6 bases, in that order; junction bases with no gene match: 10.

This clonotype showed up just a few times. This chain links TRBV6-5 with TRBJ1-2; D unresolved. V was pared by 5 bases and J by 4 bases, with 11 bases between. Germline V gene data show CDR1 as MNHEY and CDR2 as SVGAGI. The CDR3 runs 13 residues. The CDR3 here is CASSPQPRYGYTF. Here the CDR3 DNA reads TGTGCCAGCAGTCCACAACCTCGCTATGGCTACACCTTC.

On this clonotype itself: A junction end diverges from the germline sequence, so it may reflect a read error. This sequence joins TRBV12-3 or TRBV12-4 and TRBJ1-1; D gene unclear. The length of the CDR3 is 11 residues. The DNA for the CDR3 is TGTGTCAGCGGAGGGTGGCCTGAAGCTTTCTTT. This translates into CVSGGWPEAFF.

This clonotype has a count of ten or more. The gene calls are TRBV4-1 and TRBJ1-3; D is ambiguous. The CDR3 runs 16 residues. Trimming cost V 1 base and J 0 bases, with 10 bases left between them. Germline CDR1 reads MGHRA; CDR2 reads YSYEKL. The CDR3 DNA reads as TGCGCCAGCAGCCAAGCAGCAGGAAACTCTGGAAACACCATATATTTT. This codes for CASSQAAGNSGNTIYF.